Included here is one T cell receptor beta chain sequence, with context. Its specific antigen is unknown. There are no base qualities to consult, and no much larger clone falls within one base. V is cut by 7 bases and J by 3 bases, and the space between the germline ends is 34 bases. Reading the germline V gene gives CDR1 SGHRS and CDR2 YFSETQ. The CDR3 measures 20 amino acids from cysteine to phenylalanine. Left in the record is the CDR3 DNA by itself, 60 bases read in frame from the first base. This record belongs to a study of T cell responses to AZD1222 COVID-19 vaccine (dated by TCRdb to the early 2020s). Background for the entire study: TCR sequencing covered 233 trial participants: 200 to 210 given two doses of AZD1222 and about 26 given two doses of MenACWY control vaccine. Enrollment into the trials was organized by age into subgroups of 18-55, 56-69 and 70-plus years, and those subgroups contained roughly 160, 29 and 62 TCR-sequenced participants, respectively.

The CDR3 regions of human TCRbeta chains were analyzed by immunosequencing. In the paper's pipeline: Repertoire TCRs were matched against a reference library of SARS-CoV-2-specific TCRs generated with the MIRA antigen-specificity platform. Breadth was defined as the fraction of unique TCRs that were SARS-CoV-2-associated. Depth was defined as the fraction of total T cells that were SARS-CoV-2-associated. Using the MIRA data, each spike-specific TCR was mapped to the spike region that the TCR reacts to and placed in a CD4 or CD8 class. Log10-transformed breadth and depth values were compared by one-way ANOVA with Sidak's multiple comparisons tests. Entries here come from immuneACCESS through TCRdb and include only in-frame sequences with V and J called. Some clones fail to appear in such tables; in the studies checked, an unresolved V gene covers under half of the shortfall, and the cause of the remainder is unknown. V, J and clone size reflect that table, while D and trimming were determined from the DNA. Within this sample are around 71,000 clones, with under 90% of them counted one time only. The ten top clones hold about 14% of the sample.

The time point label on this specimen signifies: about 28 days (+/-7) after the second vaccine dose. AZD1222 recipients with second doses at about 4 weeks or about 12 weeks were pooled, because spike-specific TCR depth and breadth did not differ between schedules. Vaccinee samples were obtained from the UK trials COV001 and COV002, which included a single-blind randomized controlled phase 2/3 trial of AZD1222 (ChAdOx1 nCoV-19) in healthy adults. For TCRbeta chain sequencing, PBMC samples were collected from trial participants at day 0 and at day 28 after the second dose. General study outcomes and caveats: The whole spike protein was spanned by vaccine-associated CD4 TCRs, and dominant responses were seen in regions 160-218 and 743-854. Epitopes outside the regions mutated in the B.1.351 and B.1.1.7 variants were reportedly recognized by nearly half of the unique spike-specific TCRs. Conclusions about previously exposed vaccinees are limited because only a handful of AZD1222 recipients were SARS-CoV-2 seropositive at baseline. Because no samples from the day 14 peak response were available, repertoires could be characterized only after the peak T cell response. A significant rise in spike-specific TCR breadth and depth was observed after two AZD1222 doses relative to day 0 and relative to MenACWY recipients. In the small 56-69-year group, the increase in depth fell short of significance, most likely because of low power. Participants were mostly white British, with more females than males. The authors suggested clonal diversity may have been underestimated.

The rearranged segments are TRBV5-1 and TRBJ1-2, with the D gene call left open. The source of this sequence is an adult who received the AZD1222 COVID-19 vaccine. Specimen: peripheral blood, collected 28 days after the second AZD1222 dose. In nucleotide form, the sequence is TGCGCCAGCCGCGAGCCCAAATCCGGGCCCACCCTAATTACGGACTATGGCTACACCTTC. Its translation reads: CASREPKSGPTLITDYGYTF.